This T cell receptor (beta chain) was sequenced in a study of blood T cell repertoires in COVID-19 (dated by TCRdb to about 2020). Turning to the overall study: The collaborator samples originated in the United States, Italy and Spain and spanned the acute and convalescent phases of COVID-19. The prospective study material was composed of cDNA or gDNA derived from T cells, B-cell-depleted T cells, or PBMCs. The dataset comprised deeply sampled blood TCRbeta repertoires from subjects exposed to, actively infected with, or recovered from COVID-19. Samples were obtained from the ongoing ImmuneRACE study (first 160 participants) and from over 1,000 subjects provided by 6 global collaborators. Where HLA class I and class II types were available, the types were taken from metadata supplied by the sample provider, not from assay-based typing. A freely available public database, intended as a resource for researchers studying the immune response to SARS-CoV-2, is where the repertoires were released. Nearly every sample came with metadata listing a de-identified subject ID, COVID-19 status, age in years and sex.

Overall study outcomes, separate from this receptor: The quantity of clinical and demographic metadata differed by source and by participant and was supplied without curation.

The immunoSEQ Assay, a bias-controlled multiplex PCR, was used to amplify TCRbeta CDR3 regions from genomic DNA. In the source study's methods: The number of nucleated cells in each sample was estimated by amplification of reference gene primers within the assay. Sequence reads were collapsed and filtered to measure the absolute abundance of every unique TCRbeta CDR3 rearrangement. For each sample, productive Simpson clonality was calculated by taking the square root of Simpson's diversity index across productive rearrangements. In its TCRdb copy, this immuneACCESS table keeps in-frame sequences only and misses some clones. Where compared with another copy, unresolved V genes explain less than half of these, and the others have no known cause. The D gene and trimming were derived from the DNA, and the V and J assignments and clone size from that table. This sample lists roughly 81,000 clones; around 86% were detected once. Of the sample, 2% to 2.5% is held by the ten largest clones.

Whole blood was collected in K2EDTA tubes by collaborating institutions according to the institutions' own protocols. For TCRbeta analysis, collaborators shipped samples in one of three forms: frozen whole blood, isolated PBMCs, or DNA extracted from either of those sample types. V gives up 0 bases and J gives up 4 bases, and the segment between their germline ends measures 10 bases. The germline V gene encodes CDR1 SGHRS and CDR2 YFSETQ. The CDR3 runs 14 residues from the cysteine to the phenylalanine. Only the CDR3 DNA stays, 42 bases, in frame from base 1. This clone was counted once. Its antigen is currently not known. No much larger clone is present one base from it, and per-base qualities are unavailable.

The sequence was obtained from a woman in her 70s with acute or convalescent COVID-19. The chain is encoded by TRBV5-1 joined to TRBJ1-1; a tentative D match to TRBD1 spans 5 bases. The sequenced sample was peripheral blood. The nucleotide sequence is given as TGCGCCAGCAGCTTGGCGGGTGGGGCCACTGAAGCTTTCTTT. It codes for CASSLAGGATEAFF.